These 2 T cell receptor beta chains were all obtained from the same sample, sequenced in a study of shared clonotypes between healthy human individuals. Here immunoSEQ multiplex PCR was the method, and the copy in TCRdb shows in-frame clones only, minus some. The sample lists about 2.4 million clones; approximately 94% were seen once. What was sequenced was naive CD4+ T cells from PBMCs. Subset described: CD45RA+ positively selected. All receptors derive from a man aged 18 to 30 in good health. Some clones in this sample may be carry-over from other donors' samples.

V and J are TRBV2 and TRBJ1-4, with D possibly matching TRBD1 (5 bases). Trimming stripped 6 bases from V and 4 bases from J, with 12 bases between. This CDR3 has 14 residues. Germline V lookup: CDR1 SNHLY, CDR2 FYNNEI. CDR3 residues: CASSRDRDNEKLFF. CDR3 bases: TGTGCCAGCAGCCGGGACCGAGATAATGAAAAACTGTTTTTT. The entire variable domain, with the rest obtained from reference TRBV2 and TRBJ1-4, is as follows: EPEVTQTPSHQVTQMGQEVILRCVPISNHLYFYWYRQILGQKVEFLVSFYNNEISEKSEIFDDQFSVERPDGSNFTLKIRSTKLEDSAMYFCASSRDRDNEKLFFGSGTQLSVL.

CDR3 sequence (DNA): TGTGCCAGCTCCAACCAGGCGGGGCAGCCCCAGCATTTT. This gives the protein CASSNQAGQPQHF. This chain joins TRBV18 and TRBJ1-5; D uncertain. V lost 6 bases to trimming and J lost 7 bases, with 13 bases between them. Germline CDR1 is KGHSH and CDR2 is LQKENI. This CDR3 has 13 residues.